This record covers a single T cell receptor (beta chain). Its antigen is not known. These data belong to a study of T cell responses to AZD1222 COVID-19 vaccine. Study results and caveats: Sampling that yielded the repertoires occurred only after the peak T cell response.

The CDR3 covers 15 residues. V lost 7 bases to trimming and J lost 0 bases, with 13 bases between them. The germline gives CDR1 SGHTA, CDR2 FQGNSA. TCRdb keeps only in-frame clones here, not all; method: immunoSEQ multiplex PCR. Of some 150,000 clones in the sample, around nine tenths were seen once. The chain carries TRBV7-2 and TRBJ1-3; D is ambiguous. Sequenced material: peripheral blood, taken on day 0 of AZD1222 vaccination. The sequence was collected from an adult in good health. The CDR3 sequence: CASNDGPGSGNTIYF. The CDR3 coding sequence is TGTGCCAGCAACGACGGTCCGGGCTCTGGAAACACCATATATTTT.